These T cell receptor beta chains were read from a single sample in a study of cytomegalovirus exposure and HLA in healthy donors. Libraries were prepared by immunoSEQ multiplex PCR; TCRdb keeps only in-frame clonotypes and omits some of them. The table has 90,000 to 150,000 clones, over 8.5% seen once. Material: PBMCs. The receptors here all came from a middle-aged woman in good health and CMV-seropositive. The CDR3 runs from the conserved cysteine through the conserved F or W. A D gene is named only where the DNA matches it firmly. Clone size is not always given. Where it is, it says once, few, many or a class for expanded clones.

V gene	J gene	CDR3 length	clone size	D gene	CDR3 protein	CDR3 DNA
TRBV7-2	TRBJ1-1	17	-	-	CASSHPPSRTVNTEAFF	TGTGCCAGCAGCCACCCACCCAGCCGGACAGTGAACACTGAAGCTTTCTTT
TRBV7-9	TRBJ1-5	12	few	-	CASSLRAGPQHF	TGTGCCAGCAGCTTAAGGGCGGGGCCCCAGCATTTT
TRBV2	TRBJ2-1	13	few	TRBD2	CASTGGEGNEQFF	TGTGCCAGCACTGGGGGGGAGGGCAATGAGCAGTTCTTC
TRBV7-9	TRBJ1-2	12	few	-	CASSTEGYRYTF	TGTGCCAGCAGCACCGAGGGCTATCGCTACACCTTC
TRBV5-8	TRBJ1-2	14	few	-	CASSLGQRNYGYTF	TGTGCCAGCAGCCTTGGACAGCGTAACTATGGCTACACCTTC
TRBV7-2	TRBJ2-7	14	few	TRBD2	CASSSAGTTYEQYF	TGTGCCAGCAGCAGCGCCGGGACTACCTACGAGCAGTACTTC
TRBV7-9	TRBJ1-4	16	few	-	CASSLGKGSHNEKLFF	TGTGCCAGCAGCTTAGGAAAAGGTAGCCATAATGAAAAACTGTTTTTT
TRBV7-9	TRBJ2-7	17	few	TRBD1	CASSLGGPGTGSGEQYF	TGTGCCAGCAGCTTAGGGGGTCCCGGGACAGGTTCTGGAGAGCAGTACTTC
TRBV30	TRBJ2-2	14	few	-	CAWSVSSNTGELFF	TGTGCCTGGAGTGTATCTTCGAACACCGGGGAGCTGTTTTTT
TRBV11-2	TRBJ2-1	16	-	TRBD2	CASSPRTSGIYNEQFF	TGTGCCAGCAGCCCCCGGACTAGCGGCATATACAATGAGCAGTTCTTC
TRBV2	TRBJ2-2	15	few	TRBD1	CATRTGASNTGELFF	TGTGCCACCAGAACAGGGGCATCGAACACCGGGGAGCTGTTTTTT
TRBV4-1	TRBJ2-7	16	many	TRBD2	CASSQVAGALSYEQYF	TGCGCCAGCAGCCAAGTAGCGGGGGCCCTCTCCTACGAGCAGTACTTC
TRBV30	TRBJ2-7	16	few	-	CAWSVSMDSRSYEQYF	TGTGCCTGGAGTGTAAGTATGGACTCACGCTCCTACGAGCAGTACTTC
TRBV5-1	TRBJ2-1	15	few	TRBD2	CASSVTVGGVNEQFF	TGCGCCAGCAGCGTAACCGTGGGGGGGGTAAATGAGCAGTTCTTC
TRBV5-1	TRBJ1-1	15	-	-	CASSLDGGGRTEAFF	TGCGCCAGCAGCTTGGATGGGGGAGGTAGGACTGAAGCTTTCTTT
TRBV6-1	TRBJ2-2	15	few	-	CASFINIPNTGELFF	TGTGCCAGCTTTATTAACATTCCAAACACCGGGGAGCTGTTTTTT
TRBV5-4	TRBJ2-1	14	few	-	CASSLSGGRGEQFF	TGTGCCAGCAGCTTGTCGGGGGGCAGGGGTGAGCAGTTCTTC
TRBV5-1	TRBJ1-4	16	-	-	CASSSYTGTTNEKLFF	TGCGCCAGCAGCTCCTATACAGGGACAACTAATGAAAAACTGTTTTTT
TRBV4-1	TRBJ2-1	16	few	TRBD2	CASSQYSGGAGNEQFF	TGCGCCAGCAGCCAATATAGCGGGGGGGCAGGCAATGAGCAGTTCTTC
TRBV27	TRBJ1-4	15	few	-	CASSLQGLQGEKLFF	TGTGCCAGCAGTTTACAGGGGCTTCAGGGGGAAAAACTGTTTTTT
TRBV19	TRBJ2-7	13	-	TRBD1	CASSISRGYEQYF	TGTGCCAGTAGTATATCCAGGGGGTACGAGCAGTACTTC
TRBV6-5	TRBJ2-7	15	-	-	CASSYLGAISYEQYF	TGTGCCAGCAGCTACTTAGGGGCGATCTCCTACGAGCAGTACTTC
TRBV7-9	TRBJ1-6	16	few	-	CASSPLAGTVYSPLHF	TGTGCCAGCAGCCCACTAGCGGGGACCGTCTATTCACCCCTCCACTTT
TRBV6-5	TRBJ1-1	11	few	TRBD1	CASRTGGEAFF	TGTGCCAGCAGGACAGGGGGTGAAGCTTTCTTT
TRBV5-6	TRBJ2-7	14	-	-	CASSLYWLTYEQYF	TGTGCCAGCAGCTTGTATTGGCTTACCTACGAGCAGTACTTC
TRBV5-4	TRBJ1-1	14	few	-	CASSLFRPDTEAFF	TGTGCCAGCAGCTTGTTCCGCCCAGACACTGAAGCTTTCTTT
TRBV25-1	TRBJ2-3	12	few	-	CASSALGDTQYF	TGTGCCAGCAGTGCGCTGGGCGATACGCAGTATTTT
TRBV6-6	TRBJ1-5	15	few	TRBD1	CASRRQGYSNQPQHF	TGTGCCAGCAGACGACAGGGTTATAGCAATCAGCCCCAGCATTTT
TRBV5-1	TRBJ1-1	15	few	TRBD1	CASSAGGQSYTEAFF	TGCGCCAGCAGCGCAGGGGGACAGTCGTACACTGAAGCTTTCTTT
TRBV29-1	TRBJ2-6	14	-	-	CSVDGVSGANVLTF	TGCAGCGTTGATGGAGTCTCTGGGGCCAACGTCCTGACTTTC
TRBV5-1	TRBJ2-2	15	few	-	CATRPLTGNTGELFF	TGCGCCACCAGACCTCTCACAGGGAACACCGGGGAGCTGTTTTTT
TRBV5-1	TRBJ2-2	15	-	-	CASSFAGDFTGELFF	TGCGCCAGCAGCTTTGCCGGGGATTTCACCGGGGAGCTGTTTTTT
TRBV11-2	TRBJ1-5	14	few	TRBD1	CASSFSQGAQPQHF	TGTGCCAGCAGCTTTTCGCAGGGGGCTCAGCCCCAGCATTTT
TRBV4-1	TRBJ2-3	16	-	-	CASSRSGAGGTDTQYF	TGCGCCAGCAGCCGCTCGGGGGCGGGGGGCACAGATACGCAGTATTTT
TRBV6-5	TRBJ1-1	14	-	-	CASSYMTTNTEAFF	TGTGCCAGCAGTTACATGACAACGAACACTGAAGCTTTCTTT
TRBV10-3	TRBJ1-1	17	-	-	CAISERDLGGQNTEAFF	TGTGCCATCAGTGAGCGGGACCTCGGGGGGCAGAACACTGAAGCTTTCTTT
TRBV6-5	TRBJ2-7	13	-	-	CASRPTRAYEQYF	TGTGCCAGCAGACCTACCAGGGCCTACGAGCAGTACTTC
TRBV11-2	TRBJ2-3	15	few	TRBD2	CASSLFRGGQDTQYF	TGTGCCAGCAGCTTATTTCGGGGGGGGCAAGATACGCAGTATTTT
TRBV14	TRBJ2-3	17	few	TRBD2	CASSQALGLAGTDTQYF	TGTGCCAGCAGCCAGGCATTAGGACTAGCGGGAACAGATACGCAGTATTTT
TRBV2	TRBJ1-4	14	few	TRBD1	CASRPGTGQVKLFF	TGTGCCAGCAGACCCGGGACAGGACAAGTAAAACTGTTTTTT
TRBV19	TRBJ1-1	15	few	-	CASSRRGVDSTEAFF	TGTGCCAGCTCAAGGAGGGGAGTGGATAGCACTGAAGCTTTCTTT
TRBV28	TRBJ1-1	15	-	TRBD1	CASSFWTGSNTEAFF	TGTGCCAGCAGTTTCTGGACAGGATCGAACACTGAAGCTTTCTTT
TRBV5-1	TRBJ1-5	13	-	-	CASSESANQPQHF	TGCGCCAGCAGTGAAAGCGCAAATCAGCCCCAGCATTTT
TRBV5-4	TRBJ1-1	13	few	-	CASSGLGGTEAFF	TGTGCCAGCAGCGGCTTGGGGGGAACTGAAGCTTTCTTT
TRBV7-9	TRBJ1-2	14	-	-	CASTLQQGVYGYTF	TGTGCCAGCACCCTCCAGCAGGGCGTCTATGGCTACACCTTC
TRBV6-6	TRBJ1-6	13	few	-	CATVAGVNSPLHF	TGTGCCACCGTAGCGGGAGTGAATTCACCCCTCCACTTT
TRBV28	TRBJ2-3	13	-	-	CASSFLRSDTQYF	TGTGCCAGCAGTTTCTTGCGCTCAGATACGCAGTATTTT
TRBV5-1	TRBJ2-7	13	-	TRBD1	CASSKGQRYEQYF	TGCGCCAGCAGCAAGGGACAGCGGTACGAGCAGTACTTC
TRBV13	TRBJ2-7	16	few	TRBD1	CASSVTGGAVAYEQYF	TGTGCCAGCAGCGTCACAGGGGGCGCCGTCGCCTACGAGCAGTACTTC
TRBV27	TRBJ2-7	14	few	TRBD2	CASASTSGAYEQYF	TGTGCCAGTGCGTCGACTAGCGGGGCCTACGAGCAGTACTTC